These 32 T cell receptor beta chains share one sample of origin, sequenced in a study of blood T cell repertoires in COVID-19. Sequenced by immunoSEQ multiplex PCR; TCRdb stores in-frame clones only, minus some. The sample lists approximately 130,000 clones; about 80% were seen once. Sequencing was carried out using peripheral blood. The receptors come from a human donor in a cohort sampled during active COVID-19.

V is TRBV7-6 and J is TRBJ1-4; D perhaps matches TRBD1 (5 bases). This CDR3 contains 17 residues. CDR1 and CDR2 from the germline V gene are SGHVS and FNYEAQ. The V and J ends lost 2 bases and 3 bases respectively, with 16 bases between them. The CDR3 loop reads CASSLYPGTGSNEKLFF. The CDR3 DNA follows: TGTGCCAGCAGCTTATATCCAGGGACTGGCTCTAATGAAAAACTGTTTTTT. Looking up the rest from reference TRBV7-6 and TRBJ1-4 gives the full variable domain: GAGVSQSPRYKVTKRGQDVALRCDPISGHVSLYWYRQALGQGPEFLTYFNYEAQQDKSGLPNDRFSAERPEGSISTLTIQRTEQRDSAMYRCASSLYPGTGSNEKLFFGSGTQLSVL.

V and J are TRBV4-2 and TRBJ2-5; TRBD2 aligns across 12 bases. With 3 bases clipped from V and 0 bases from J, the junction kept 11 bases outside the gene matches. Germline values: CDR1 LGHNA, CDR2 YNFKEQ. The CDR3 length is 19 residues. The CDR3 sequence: CASSHSATSGSPYQETQYF. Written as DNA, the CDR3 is TGTGCCAGCAGCCATTCGGCGACTAGCGGGAGTCCCTACCAAGAGACCCAGTACTTC.

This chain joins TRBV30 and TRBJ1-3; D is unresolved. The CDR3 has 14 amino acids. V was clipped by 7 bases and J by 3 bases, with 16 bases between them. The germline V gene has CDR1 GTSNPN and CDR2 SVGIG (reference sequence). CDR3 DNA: TGTGCCTTTGACCCCCTAGCGCATGGAAACACCATATATTTT. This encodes CAFDPLAHGNTIYF.

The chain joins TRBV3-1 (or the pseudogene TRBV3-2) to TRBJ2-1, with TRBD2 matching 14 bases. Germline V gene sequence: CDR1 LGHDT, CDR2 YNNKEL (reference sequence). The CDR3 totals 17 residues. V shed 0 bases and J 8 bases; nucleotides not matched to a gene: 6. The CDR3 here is CASSQEGLAGVADEQFF. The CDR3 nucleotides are TGTGCCAGCAGCCAAGAGGGACTAGCGGGAGTCGCAGATGAGCAGTTCTTC.

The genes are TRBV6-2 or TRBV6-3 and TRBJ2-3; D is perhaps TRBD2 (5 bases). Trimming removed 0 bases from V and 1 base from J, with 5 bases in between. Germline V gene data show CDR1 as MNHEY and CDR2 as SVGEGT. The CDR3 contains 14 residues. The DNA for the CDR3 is TGTGCCAGCAGTTACTCTAGCGGCACAGATACGCAGTATTTT. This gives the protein CASSYSSGTDTQYF.

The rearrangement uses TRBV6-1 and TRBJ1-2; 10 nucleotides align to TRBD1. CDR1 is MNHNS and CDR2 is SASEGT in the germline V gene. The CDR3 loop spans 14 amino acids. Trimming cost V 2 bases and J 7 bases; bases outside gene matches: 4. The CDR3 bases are TGTGCCAGCAGTGAAAGACAGGGGGCGCGTGGCTACACCTTC. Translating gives CASSERQGARGYTF.

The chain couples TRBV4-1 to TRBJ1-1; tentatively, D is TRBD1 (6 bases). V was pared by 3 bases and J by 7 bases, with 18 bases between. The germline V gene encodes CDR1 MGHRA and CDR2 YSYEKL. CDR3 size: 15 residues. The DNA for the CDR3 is TGCGCCAGCAGCCAGCAGATCACAGGGAGGGTTGAAGCTTTCTTT. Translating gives CASSQQITGRVEAFF.

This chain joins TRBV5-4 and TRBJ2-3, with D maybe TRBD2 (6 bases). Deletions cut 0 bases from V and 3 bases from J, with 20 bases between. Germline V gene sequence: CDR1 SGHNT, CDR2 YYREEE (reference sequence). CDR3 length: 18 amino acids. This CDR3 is CASSLAGGDWVFTDTQYF. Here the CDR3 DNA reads TGTGCCAGCAGCTTGGCCGGAGGGGATTGGGTATTTACAGATACGCAGTATTTT.

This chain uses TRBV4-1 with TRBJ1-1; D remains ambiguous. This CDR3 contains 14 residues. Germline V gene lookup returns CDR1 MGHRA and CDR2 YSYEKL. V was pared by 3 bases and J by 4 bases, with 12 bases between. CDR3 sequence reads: CASSQIRGSTEAFF. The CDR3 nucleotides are TGCGCCAGCAGCCAGATACGAGGGAGCACTGAAGCTTTCTTT.

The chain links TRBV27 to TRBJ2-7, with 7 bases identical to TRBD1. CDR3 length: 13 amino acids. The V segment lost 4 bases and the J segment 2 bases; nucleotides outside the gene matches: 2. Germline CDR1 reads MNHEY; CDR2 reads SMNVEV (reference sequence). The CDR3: CASSWTGPYEQYF. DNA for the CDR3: TGTGCCAGCAGTTGGACAGGCCCCTACGAGCAGTACTTC.

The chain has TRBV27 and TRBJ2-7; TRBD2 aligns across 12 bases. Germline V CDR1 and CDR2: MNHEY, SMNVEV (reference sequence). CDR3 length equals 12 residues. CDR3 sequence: CLAGGDSYEQYF. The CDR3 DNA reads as TGTCTAGCGGGAGGGGATTCCTACGAGCAGTACTTC.

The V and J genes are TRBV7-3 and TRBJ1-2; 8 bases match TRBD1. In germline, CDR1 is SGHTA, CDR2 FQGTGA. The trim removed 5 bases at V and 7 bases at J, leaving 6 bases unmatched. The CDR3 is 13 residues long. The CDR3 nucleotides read TGTGCCAGCAGCCTGACAGGGGTGGGTGGCTACACCTTC. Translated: CASSLTGVGGYTF.

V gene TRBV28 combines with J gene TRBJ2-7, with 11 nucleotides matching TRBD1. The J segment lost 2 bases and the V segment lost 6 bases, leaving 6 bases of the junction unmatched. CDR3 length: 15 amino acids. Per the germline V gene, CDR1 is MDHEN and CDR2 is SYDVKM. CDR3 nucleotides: TGTGCCAGCAGCCGCCCGGGACAGGGGGCCTACGAGCAGTACTTC. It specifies CASSRPGQGAYEQYF.

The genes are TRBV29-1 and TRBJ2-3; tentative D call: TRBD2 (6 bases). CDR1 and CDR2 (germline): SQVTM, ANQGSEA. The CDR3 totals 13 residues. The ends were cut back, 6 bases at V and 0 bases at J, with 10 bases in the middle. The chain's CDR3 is CSVARESTDTQYF. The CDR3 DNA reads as TGCAGCGTCGCACGGGAGAGCACAGATACGCAGTATTTT.

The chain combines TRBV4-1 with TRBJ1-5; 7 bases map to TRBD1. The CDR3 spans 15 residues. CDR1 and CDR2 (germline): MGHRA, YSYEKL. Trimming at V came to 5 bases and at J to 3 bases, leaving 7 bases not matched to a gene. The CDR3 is CASSEGGTANQPQHF. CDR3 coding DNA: TGCGCCAGCAGCGAAGGGGGGACAGCCAATCAGCCCCAGCATTTT.

DNA for the CDR3: TGTGCCAGCAGCCCAGGGGCAGGACAGAAGGGACATACGCAGTATTTT. Translation gives CASSPGAGQKGHTQYF. The chain has TRBV9 and TRBJ2-3, with D possibly TRBD1 on 6 matching bases. The CDR3 totals 16 residues. Per the germline V gene, CDR1 is SGDLS and CDR2 is YYNGEE. The V and J ends lost 4 bases and 7 bases respectively, with 22 bases between them.

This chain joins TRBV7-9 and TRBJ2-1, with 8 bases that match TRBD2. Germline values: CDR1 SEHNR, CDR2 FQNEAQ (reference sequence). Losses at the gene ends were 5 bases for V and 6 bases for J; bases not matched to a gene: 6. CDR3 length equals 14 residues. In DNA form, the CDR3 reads TGTGCCAGCAGCCTAAGCGGGGGACCCAATGAGCAGTTCTTC. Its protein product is CASSLSGGPNEQFF.

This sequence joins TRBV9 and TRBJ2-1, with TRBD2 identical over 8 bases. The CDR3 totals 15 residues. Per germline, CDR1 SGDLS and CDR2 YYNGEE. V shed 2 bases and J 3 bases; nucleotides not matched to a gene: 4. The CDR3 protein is CASSVQRESYNEQFF. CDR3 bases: TGTGCCAGCAGCGTCCAGCGGGAGAGCTACAATGAGCAGTTCTTC.

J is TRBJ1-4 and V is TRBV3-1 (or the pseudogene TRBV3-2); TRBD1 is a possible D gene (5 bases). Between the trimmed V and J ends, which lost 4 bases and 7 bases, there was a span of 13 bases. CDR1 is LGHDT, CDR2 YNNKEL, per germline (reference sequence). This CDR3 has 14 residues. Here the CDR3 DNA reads TGTGCCAGCAGCCTTGGGACTAGCGGTGAAAAACTGTTTTTT. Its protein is CASSLGTSGEKLFF.

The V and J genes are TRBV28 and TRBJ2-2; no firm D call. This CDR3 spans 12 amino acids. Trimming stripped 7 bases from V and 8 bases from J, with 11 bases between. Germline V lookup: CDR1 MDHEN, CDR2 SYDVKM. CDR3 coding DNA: TGTGCCAGCATTTCTAGTCCGGGGGAGCTGTTTTTT. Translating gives CASISSPGELFF.

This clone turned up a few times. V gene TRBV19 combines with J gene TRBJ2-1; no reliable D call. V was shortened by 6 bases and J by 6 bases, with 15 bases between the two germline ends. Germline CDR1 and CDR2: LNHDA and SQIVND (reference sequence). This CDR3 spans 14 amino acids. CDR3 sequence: CASRSIEESNEQFF. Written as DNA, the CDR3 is TGTGCCAGTAGGAGTATTGAGGAGAGCAATGAGCAGTTCTTC.

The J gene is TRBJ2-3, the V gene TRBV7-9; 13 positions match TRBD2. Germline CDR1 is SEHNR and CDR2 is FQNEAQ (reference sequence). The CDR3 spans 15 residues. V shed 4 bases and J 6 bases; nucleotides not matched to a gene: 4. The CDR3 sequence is CASSWTSGSPDTQYF. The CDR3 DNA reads TGTGCCAGCAGCTGGACTAGCGGGAGTCCGGATACGCAGTATTTT.

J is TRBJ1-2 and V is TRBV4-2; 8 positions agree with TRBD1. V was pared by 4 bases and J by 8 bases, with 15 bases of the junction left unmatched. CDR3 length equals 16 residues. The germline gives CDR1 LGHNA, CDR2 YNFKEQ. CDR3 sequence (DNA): TGTGCCAGCAGCCCCCTGCTATCGGGACAGGTTGGGGGCTACACCTTC. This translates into CASSPLLSGQVGGYTF.

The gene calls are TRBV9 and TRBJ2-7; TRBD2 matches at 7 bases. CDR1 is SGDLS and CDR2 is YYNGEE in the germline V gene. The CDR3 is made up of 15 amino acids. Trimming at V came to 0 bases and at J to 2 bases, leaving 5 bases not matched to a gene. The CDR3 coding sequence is TGTGCCAGCAGCGTAGTCGGGGGAGGGCCCTACGAGCAGTACTTC. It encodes CASSVVGGGPYEQYF.

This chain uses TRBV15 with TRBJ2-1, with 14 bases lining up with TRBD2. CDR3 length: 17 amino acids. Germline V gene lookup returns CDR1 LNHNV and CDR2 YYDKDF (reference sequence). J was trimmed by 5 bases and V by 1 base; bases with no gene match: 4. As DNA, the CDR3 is TGTGCCACCAGCAGAGCAGGGACTAGCGGGGGCAACAATGAGCAGTTCTTC. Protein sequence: CATSRAGTSGGNNEQFF.

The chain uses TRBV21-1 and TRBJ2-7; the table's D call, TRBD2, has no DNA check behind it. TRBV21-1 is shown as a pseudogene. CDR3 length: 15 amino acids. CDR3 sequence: CASSKGLAGPYEQYF. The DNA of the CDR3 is TGTGCCAGCAGCAAAGGACTAGCGGGACCCTACGAGCAGTACTTC.

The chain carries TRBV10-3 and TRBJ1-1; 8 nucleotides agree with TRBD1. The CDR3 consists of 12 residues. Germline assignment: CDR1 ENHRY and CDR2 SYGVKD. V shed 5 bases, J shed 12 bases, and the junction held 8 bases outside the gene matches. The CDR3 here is CAISTTGGVTFF. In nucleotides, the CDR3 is TGTGCCATCAGTACTACAGGGGGAGTAACTTTCTTT.

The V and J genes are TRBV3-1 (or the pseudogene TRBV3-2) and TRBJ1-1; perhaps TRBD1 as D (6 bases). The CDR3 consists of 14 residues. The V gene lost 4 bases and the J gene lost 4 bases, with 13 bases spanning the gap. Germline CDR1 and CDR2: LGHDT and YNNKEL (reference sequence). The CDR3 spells CASSPRTGSTEAFF. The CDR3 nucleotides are TGTGCCAGCAGCCCCAGAACAGGGAGCACTGAAGCTTTCTTT.

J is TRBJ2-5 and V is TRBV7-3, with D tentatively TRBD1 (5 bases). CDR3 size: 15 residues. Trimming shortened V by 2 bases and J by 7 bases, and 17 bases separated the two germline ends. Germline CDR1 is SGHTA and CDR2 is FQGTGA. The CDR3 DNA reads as TGTGCCAGCAGCTTAGGCACAGGCCCTGAAGGGACCCAGTACTTC. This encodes CASSLGTGPEGTQYF.

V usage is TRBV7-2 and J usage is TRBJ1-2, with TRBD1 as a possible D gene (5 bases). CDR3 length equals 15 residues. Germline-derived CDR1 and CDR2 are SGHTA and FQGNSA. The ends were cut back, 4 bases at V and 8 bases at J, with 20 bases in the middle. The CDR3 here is CASSSFLGGAEGYTF. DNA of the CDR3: TGTGCCAGCAGCTCATTCTTAGGAGGGGCGGAAGGCTACACCTTC. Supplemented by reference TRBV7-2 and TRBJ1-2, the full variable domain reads GAGVSQSPSNKVTEKGKDVELRCDPISGHTALYWYRQSLGQGLEFLIYFQGNSAPDKSGLPSDRFSAERTGGSVSTLTIQRTQQEDSAVYLCASSSFLGGAEGYTFGSGTRLTVV.

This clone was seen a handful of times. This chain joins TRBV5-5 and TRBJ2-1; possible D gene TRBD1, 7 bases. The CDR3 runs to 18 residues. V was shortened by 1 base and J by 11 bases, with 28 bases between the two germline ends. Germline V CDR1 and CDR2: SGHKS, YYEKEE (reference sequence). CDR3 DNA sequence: TGTGCCAGCAGCTTGACAGGGGCCGGCGGGGCAGCCGCCGATAAGCAGTTCTTC. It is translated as CASSLTGAGGAAADKQFF. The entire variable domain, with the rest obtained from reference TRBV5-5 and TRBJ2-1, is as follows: DAGVTQSPTHLIKTRGQQVTLRCSPISGHKSVSWYQQVLGQGPQFIFQYYEKEERGRGNFPDRFSARQFPNYSSELNVNALLLGDSALYLCASSLTGAGGAAADKQFFGPGTRLTVL.

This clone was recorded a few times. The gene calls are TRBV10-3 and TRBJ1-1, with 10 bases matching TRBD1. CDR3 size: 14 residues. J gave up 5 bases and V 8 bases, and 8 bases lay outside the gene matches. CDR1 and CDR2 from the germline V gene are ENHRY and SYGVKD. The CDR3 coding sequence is TGTGCCATCGGCAGGGACAGGGGATCGACTGAAGCTTTCTTT. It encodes CAIGRDRGSTEAFF.